This passage covers 2 T cell receptor beta chains from one sample sequenced in a study of CD8 T cells in Susac syndrome (dated by TCRdb to the late 2010s). Preparation of the library involved the immunoSEQ multiplex PCR assay. RNA was extracted using the RNeasy kit, and roughly 0.45 to 1 ug of the RNA was reverse transcribed with random hexamers. The public reads were reprocessed in TCRdb via fastp at Q25 and MiXCR, keeping in-frame beta chains. For every CDR3 protein sequence, its rows merge into one entry that carries the most common genes and DNA. The sample profile shows around 280,000 distinct CDR3 sequences; roughly 81% of them were found once. 0.11% of the sample comes from the top ten. The specimen sequenced was CD8+ T cells from PBMCs. Source of these receptors: a human donor with multiple sclerosis.

V and J are TRBV27 and TRBJ2-7; D unresolved. Trimming left V 2 bases short and J 2 bases short, with 7 bases between. CDR1 and CDR2 (germline): MNHEY, SMNVEV (reference sequence). The CDR3 consists of 13 residues. The CDR3 DNA is TGTGCCAGCAGTTTAAAGGAGCCCTACGAGCAGTACTTC. Residues: CASSLKEPYEQYF.

In its sample, this clonotype was seen once. The CDR3 nucleotides are TGTGCCAGCAGTTACTCGTGGGGGCCAGAAGAATACGAGCAGTACTTC. Amino acids: CASSYSWGPEEYEQYF. V usage is TRBV6-5 and J usage is TRBJ2-7; perhaps TRBD1 as D (6 bases). The CDR3 loop spans 16 amino acids. Germline-derived CDR1 and CDR2 are MNHEY and SVGAGI. Trimming pared 0 bases from V and 4 bases from J, leaving 16 bases between.